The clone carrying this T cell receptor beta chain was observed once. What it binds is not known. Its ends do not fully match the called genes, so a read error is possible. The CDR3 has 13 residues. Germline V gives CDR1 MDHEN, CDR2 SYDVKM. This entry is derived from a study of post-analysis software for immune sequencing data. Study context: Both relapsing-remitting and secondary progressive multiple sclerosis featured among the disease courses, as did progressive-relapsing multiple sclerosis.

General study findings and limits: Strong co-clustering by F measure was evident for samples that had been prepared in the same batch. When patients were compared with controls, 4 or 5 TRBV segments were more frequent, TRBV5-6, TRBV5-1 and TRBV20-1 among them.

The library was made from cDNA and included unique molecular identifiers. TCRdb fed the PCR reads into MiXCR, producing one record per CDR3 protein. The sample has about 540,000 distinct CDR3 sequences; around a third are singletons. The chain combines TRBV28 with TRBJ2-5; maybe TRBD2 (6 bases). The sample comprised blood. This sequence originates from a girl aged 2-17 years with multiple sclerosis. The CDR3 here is CASKEGGKETRYF. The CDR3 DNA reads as TGTGCCAGCAAGGAAGGAGGGAAAGAGACCCGGTACTTC.